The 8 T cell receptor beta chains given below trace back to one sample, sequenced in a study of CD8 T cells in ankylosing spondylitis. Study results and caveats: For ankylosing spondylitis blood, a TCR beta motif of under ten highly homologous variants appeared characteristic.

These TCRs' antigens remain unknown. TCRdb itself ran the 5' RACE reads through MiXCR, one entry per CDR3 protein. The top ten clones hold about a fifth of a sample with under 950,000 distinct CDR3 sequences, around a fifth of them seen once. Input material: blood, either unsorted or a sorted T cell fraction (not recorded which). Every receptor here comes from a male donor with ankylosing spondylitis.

The CDR3 nucleotides are TGTGCCTGGAGCATCCCCAAGTACGAGCAGTACTTC. Translating it yields CAWSIPKYEQYF. The chain combines TRBV30 with TRBJ2-7; D gene ambiguous. From germline, CDR1 is GTSNPN and CDR2 SVGIG (reference sequence). The CDR3 is 12 amino acids. V was pared by 3 bases and J by 4 bases, with 10 bases between.

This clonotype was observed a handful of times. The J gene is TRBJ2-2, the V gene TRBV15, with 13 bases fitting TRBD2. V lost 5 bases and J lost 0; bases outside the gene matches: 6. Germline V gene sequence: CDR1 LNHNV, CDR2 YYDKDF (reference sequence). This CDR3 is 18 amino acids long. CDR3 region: CATSWGLAGLSNTGELFF. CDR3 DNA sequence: TGTGCCACCAGCTGGGGACTAGCGGGACTATCGAACACCGGGGAGCTGTTTTTT.

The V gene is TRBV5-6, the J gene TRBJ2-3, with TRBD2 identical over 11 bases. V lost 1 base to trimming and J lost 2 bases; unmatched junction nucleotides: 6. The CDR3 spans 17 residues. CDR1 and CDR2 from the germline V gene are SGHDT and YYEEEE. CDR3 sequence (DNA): TGTGCCAGCAGCTTGATCCTGACTAGCGGGGCCACAGATACGCAGTATTTT. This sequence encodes CASSLILTSGATDTQYF.

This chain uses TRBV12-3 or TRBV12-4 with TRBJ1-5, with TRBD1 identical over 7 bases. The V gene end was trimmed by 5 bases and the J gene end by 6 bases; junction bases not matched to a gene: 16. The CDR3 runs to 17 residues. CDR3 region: CASSPTIQGLPRQPQHF. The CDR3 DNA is TGTGCCAGCAGTCCTACAATACAGGGGCTCCCCCGTCAGCCCCAGCATTTT.

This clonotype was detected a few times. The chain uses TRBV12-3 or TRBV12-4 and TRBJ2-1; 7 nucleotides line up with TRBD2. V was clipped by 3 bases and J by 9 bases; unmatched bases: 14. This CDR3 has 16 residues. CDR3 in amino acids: CASSLTSTIFGAEQFF. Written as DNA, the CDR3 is TGTGCCAGCAGTTTGACTAGCACAATATTCGGCGCTGAGCAGTTCTTC.

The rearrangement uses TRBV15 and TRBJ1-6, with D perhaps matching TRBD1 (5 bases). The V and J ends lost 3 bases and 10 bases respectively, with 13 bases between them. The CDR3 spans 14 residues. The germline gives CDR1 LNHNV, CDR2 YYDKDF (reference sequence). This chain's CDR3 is CATSRGGGLSPLHF. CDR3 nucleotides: TGTGCCACCAGCAGGGGCGGGGGACTGTCACCCCTCCACTTT.

CDR3 residues: CASSSSGALNTEAFF. The CDR3 DNA follows: TGTGCCAGCAGCTCATCAGGGGCCCTGAACACTGAAGCTTTCTTT. J is TRBJ1-1 and V is TRBV7-9, with D possibly being TRBD1 (6 bases). Between the trimmed V and J ends, which lost 4 bases and 0 bases, there was a span of 12 bases. Germline V gene data show CDR1 as SEHNR and CDR2 as FQNEAQ (reference sequence). CDR3 size: 15 residues.

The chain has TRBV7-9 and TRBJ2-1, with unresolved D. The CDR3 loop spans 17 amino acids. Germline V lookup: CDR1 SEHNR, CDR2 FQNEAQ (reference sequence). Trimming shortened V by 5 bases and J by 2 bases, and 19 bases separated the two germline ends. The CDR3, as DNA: TGTGCCAGCAGCGCCCGAGACACCCTGAGAACCTACAATGAGCAGTTCTTC. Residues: CASSARDTLRTYNEQFF.